This T cell receptor (beta chain) was profiled in a study of blood T cell repertoires in COVID-19. Overall study context: The United States, Italy and Spain provided the acute and convalescent COVID-19 samples. The analysed material was cDNA or gDNA that came from T cells, B-cell-depleted T cells, or PBMCs.

This clone was seen once. Seattle's enrolled individuals joined amid active infection and were then monitored longitudinally. TCRdb's table, derived via immunoSEQ multiplex PCR, lists solely in-frame clones and lacks some. The profile shows roughly 320,000 clones, around 92% of them singletons. This CDR3 has 17 amino acids. V shed 0 bases and J shed 4 bases, with 15 bases lying between them. CDR1 MNHEY and CDR2 SMNVEV come from the germline V gene (reference sequence). This receptor was identified in a woman in her thirties with COVID-19, enrolled during active disease. The sample taken for sequencing was peripheral blood. The chain has TRBV27 and TRBJ2-2, with D possibly matching TRBD2 (5 bases). CDR3 DNA: TGTGCCAGCAGTTTATCTTGGAGGCAGTTTGGCACCGGGGAGCTGTTTTTT. This codes for CASSLSWRQFGTGELFF.